This TCR beta chain was identified during a study of control samples from healthy donors and cancer patients. The junction had 7 bases not matched to a gene; V was cut back by 0 bases and J by 7 bases. Looked up from germline, CDR1 is MGHRA and CDR2 is YSYEKL. The CDR3 totals 16 residues. Measured with immunoSEQ multiplex PCR; TCRdb has only the in-frame clones, and not every one. This table has some 3,000 clones, 65% to 85% appearing once. This clone has only a few counts. Sequencing was performed on formalin-fixed, paraffin-embedded tissue. This receptor was taken from a male donor with melanoma. The chain has TRBV4-1 and TRBJ2-1; TRBD2 matches 9 bases. CDR3 in DNA: TGCGCCAGCAGCCAAGATGCTAGCGGGATAAAGAATGAGCAGTTCTTC. This sequence encodes CASSQDASGIKNEQFF.